Given below is one T cell receptor beta chain in context. In the source study's methods: Quantification of nucleated cells was approximated via reference gene primer amplification. Profiled with immunoSEQ multiplex PCR; TCRdb holds only in-frame clones, not every one. V and J calls and clone size are those listed in that table; D and trimming were worked out from the DNA. The sample consists of tens of thousands of clones, around nine tenths of them appearing once. Trimming stripped 0 bases from V and 0 bases from J, with 7 bases between. From germline, CDR1 is SGDLS and CDR2 YYNGEE. The CDR3 runs 16 residues. These data come from a study of blood T cell repertoires in COVID-19.

The gene calls are TRBV9 and TRBJ1-6, with a possible D match to TRBD1 (5 bases). This clonotype was sampled from a woman in her fifties or sixties in a cohort sampled during active COVID-19. The material sequenced was peripheral blood. The chain's CDR3 is CASSVGGSSYNSPLHF. The CDR3 bases are TGTGCCAGCAGCGTAGGGGGCAGCTCCTATAATTCACCCCTCCACTTT.